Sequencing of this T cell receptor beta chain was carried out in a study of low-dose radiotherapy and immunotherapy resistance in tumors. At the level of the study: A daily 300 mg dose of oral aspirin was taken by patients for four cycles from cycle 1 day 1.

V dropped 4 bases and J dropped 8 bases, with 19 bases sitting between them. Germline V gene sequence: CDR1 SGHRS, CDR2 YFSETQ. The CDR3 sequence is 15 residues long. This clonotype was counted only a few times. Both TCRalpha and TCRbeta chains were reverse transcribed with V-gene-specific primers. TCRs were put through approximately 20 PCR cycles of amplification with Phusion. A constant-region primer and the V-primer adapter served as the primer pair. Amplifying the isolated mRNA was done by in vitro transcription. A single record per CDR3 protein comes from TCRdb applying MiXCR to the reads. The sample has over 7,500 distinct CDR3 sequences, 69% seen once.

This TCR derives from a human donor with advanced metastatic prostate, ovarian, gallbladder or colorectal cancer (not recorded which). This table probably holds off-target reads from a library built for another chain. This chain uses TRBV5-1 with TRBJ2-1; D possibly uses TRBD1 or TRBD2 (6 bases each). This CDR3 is CASSVTGSKGDEQFF. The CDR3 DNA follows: TGCGCCAGCAGCGTAACCGGGAGTAAGGGGGATGAGCAGTTCTTC. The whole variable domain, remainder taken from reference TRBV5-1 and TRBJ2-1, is KAGVTQTPRYLIKTRGQQVTLSCSPISGHRSVSWYQQTPGQGLQFLFEYFSETQRNKGNFPGRFSGRQFSNSRSEMNVSTLELGDSALYLCASSVTGSKGDEQFFGPGTRLTVL.